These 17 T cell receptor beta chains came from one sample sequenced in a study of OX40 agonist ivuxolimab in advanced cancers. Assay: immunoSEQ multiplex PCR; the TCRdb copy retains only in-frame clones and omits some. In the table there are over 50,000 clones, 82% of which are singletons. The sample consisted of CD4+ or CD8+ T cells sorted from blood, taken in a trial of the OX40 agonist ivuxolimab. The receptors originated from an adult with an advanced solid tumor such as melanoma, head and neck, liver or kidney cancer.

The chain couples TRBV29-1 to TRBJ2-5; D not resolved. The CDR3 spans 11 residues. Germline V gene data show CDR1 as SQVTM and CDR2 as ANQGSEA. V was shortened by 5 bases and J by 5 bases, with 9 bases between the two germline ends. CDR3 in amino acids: CSVSPGETQYF. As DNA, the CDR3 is TGCAGCGTTTCTCCCGGGGAGACCCAGTACTTC.

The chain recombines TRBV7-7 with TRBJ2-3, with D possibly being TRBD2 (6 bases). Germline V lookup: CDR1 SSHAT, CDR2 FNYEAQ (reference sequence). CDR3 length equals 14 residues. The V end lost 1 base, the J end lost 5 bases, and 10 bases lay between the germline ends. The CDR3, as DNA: TGTGCCAGCAGCTTAGGGCTGGAGGGAGATACGCAGTATTTT. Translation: CASSLGLEGDTQYF.

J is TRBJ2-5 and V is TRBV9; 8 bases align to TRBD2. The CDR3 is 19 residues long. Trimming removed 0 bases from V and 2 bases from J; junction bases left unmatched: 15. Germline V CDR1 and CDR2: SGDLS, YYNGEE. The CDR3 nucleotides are TGTGCCAGCAGCGTAGCCTCCAAAACCGGGGTAGCGGGACAAGAGACCCAGTACTTC. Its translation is CASSVASKTGVAGQETQYF.

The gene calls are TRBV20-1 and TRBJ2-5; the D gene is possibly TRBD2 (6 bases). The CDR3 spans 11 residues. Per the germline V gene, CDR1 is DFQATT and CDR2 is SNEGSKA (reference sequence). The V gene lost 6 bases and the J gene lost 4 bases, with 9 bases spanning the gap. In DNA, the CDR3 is TGCAGTGCAACCGGGAGAGAGACCCAGTACTTC. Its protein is CSATGRETQYF.

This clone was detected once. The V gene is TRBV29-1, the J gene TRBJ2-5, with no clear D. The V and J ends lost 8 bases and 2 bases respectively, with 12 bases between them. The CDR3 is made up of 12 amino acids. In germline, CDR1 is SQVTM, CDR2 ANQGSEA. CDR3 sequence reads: CSSGGGQETQYF. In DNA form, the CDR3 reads TGCAGCTCAGGCGGTGGACAAGAGACCCAGTACTTC.

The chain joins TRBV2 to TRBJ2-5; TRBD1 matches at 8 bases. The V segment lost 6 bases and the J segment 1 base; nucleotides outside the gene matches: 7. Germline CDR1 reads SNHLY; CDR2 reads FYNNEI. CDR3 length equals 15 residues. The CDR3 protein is CASRPRTGIQETQYF. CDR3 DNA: TGTGCCAGCAGACCCCGGACAGGGATCCAAGAGACCCAGTACTTC.

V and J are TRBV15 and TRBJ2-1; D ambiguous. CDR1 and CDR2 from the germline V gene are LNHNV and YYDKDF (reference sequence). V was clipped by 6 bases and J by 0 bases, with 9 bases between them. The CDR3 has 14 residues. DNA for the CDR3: TGTGCCACCAGGGACCAATTCTCCTACAATGAGCAGTTCTTC. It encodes CATRDQFSYNEQFF.

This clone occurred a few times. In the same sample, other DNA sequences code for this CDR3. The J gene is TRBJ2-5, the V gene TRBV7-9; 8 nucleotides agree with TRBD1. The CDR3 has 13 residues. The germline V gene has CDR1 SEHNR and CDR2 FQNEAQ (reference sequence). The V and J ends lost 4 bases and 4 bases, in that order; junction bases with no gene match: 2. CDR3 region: CASSSRGPETQYF. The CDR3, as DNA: TGTGCCAGCAGCTCCAGGGGGCCAGAGACCCAGTACTTC.

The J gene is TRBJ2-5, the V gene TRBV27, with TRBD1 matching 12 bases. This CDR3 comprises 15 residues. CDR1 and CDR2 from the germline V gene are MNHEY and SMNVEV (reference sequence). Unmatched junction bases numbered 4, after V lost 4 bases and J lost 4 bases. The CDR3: CASSSGTGGVETQYF. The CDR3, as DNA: TGTGCCAGCAGTTCCGGGACAGGGGGCGTAGAGACCCAGTACTTC.

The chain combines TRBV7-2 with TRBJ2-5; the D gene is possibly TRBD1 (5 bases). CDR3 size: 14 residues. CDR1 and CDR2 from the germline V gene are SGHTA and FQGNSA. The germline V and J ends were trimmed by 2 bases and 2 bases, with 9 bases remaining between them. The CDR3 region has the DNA TGTGCCAGCAGCTTAATCAGGACACAAGAGACCCAGTACTTC. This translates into CASSLIRTQETQYF.

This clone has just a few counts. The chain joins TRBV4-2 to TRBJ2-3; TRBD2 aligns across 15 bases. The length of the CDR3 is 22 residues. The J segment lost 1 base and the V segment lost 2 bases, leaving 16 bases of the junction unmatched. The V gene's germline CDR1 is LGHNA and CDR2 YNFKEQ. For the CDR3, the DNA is TGTGCCAGCAGCCAAACGGGGGCCCGAGGACTAGCGGGAGGGCGCGGCACAGATACGCAGTATTTT. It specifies CASSQTGARGLAGGRGTDTQYF.

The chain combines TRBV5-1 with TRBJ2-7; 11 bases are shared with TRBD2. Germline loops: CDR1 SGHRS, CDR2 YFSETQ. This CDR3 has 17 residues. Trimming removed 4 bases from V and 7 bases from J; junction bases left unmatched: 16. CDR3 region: CASSLSTSGDRLREQYF. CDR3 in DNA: TGCGCCAGCAGCCTTTCGACTAGCGGGGACCGTTTGCGGGAGCAGTACTTC.

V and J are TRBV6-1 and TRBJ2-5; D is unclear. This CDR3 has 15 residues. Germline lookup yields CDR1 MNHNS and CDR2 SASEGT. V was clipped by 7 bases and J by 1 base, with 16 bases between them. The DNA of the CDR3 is TGTGCCAGCAAAGTTCTGGCTTGGAGCCAAGAGACCCAGTACTTC. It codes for CASKVLAWSQETQYF.

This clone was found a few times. The CDR3 bases are TGTGCCAGCAGCCCACCCGAGTTCAGGGGGCGTAAAAACATTCAGTACTTC. This translates into CASSPPEFRGRKNIQYF. J is TRBJ2-4 and V is TRBV4-2; 8 positions match TRBD1. Germline-derived CDR1 and CDR2 are LGHNA and YNFKEQ. This CDR3 has 17 amino acids. Trimming removed 4 bases from V and 4 bases from J; junction bases left unmatched: 12.

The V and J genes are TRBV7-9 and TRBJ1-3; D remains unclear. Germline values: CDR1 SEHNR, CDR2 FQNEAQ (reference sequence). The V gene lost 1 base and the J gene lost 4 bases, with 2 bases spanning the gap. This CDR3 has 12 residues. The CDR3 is CASSLEGNTIYF. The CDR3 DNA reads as TGTGCCAGCAGCTTAGAGGGAAACACCATATATTTT.

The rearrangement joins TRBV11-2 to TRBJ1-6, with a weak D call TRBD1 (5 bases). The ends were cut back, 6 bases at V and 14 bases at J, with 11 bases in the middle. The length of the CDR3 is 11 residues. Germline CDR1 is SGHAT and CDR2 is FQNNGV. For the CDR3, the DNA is TGTGCCAGCAGGCGAGACAGTGCCCTCCACTTT. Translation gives CASRRDSALHF.

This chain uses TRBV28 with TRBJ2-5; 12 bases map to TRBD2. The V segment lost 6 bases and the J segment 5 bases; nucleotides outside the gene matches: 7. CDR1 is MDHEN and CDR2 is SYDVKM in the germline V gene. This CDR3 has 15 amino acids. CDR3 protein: CASRMTSGSSETQYF. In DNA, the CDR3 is TGTGCCAGCAGGATGACTAGCGGGAGTTCGGAGACCCAGTACTTC.